This T cell receptor beta chain was recorded in a study of shared T cell receptors in the human thymus. The CDR3 has 14 residues. CDR1 and CDR2 (germline): SEHNR, FQNEAQ (reference sequence). J was trimmed by 7 bases and V by 6 bases; bases with no gene match: 7. Libraries were prepared by immunoSEQ multiplex PCR; TCRdb keeps only in-frame clonotypes and omits some of them. Among roughly 660,000 clones listed, approximately 87% were seen once. This sample also belongs to another study, concerning human thymus T cells. That source notes: Corrective cardiac operations yielded the resected thymus tissue. Thymic and blood repertoires seemed to show skewed V and J gene use. Related reports documented highly overlapping thymic repertoires among unrelated individuals.

This clonotype was obtained from a boy under two years old with a congenital heart defect. The chain recombines TRBV7-9 with TRBJ2-7, with 12 positions matching TRBD1. The sequenced sample was thymocytes. For the CDR3, the DNA is TGTGCCAGCAGTGGGGGACAGGGGGCGGGGGAGCAGTACTTC. Translating gives CASSGGQGAGEQYF.